The T cell receptor (beta chain) described here comes from a study of cytomegalovirus exposure and HLA in healthy donors. Looked up from germline, CDR1 is MNHEY and CDR2 is SMNVEV (reference sequence). CDR3 size: 14 residues. V was cut by 6 bases and J by 3 bases, with 11 bases left in between. The study ran its PCR with 60 Vbeta and 13 Jbeta primers. Method: immunoSEQ multiplex PCR; TCRdb's copy keeps in-frame clones and lacks some. Of 50,000 to 65,000 clones detected, roughly 80% appear once; the ten largest clones hold roughly 25%. Sequenced material: PBMCs. The clonotype was recovered from a woman in her forties in good health and CMV-seropositive. V is TRBV27 and J is TRBJ1-4; the D gene is possibly TRBD1 (6 bases). The CDR3 protein is CASRKQGSNEKLFF. CDR3 nucleotide sequence: TGTGCCAGCAGGAAACAGGGTTCTAATGAAAAACTGTTTTTT.